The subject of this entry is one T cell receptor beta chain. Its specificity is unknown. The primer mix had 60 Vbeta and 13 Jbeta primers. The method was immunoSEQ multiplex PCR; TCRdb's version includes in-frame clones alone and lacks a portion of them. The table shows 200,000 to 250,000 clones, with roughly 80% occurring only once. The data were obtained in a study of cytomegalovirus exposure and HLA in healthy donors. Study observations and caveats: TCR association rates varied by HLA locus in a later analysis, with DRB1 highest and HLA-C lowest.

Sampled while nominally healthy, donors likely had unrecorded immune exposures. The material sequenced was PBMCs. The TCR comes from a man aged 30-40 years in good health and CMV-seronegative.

CDR3 in amino acids: CASSIARDRGRETQYF. The CDR3 DNA reads as TGTGCCAGTAGTATAGCGCGGGACAGGGGGCGAGAGACCCAGTACTTC. The gene calls are TRBV19 and TRBJ2-5; TRBD1 matches at 12 bases. This CDR3 has 16 residues. The J segment lost 4 bases and the V segment lost 1 base, leaving 4 bases of the junction unmatched. Germline loops: CDR1 LNHDA, CDR2 SQIVND (reference sequence).